Shown below are 7 T cell receptor beta chains from a single sample sequenced in a study of regulatory T cells in long-lasting Graves disease. Through Arm-PCR of CDR3 regions and iRepertoire HTBI primers, TCR beta libraries were built. Each CDR3 protein gets one entry after TCRdb re-called the multiplex PCR reads with MiXCR. The sample yields roughly 400,000 distinct CDR3 sequences, around 20% seen once. As for time point: persistent/refractory GD, antithyroid drugs over 5 years with positive TRAb. The TCR library was made from RNA extracted from PBMCs. This specimen consisted of peripheral blood mononuclear cells (PBMCs), obtained when the disease was refractory, from a patient treated with antithyroid drugs. The source is a female donor with Graves disease.

This chain uses TRBV24-1 with TRBJ2-3; D remains unclear. The V end lost 4 bases, the J end lost 1 base, and 8 bases lay between the germline ends. Germline V gene lookup returns CDR1 KGHDR and CDR2 SFDVKD. The CDR3 loop spans 14 amino acids. In nucleotides, the CDR3 is TGTGCCACCAGTGAGCCCCGGGGCACAGATACGCAGTATTTT. It yields the protein CATSEPRGTDTQYF.

CDR3 nucleotide sequence: TGTGCCTGGAGTGTTGTCAGTGGGAGGGCCTCCGAGCAGTACTTC. Encoded protein: CAWSVVSGRASEQYF. This chain connects TRBV30 to TRBJ2-7, with 7 nucleotides matching TRBD2. With 0 bases clipped from V and 6 bases from J, the junction kept 11 bases outside the gene matches. In germline, CDR1 is GTSNPN, CDR2 SVGIG (reference sequence). This CDR3 spans 15 amino acids.

This clonotype has a count of ten or more. The chain recombines TRBV7-2 with TRBJ2-7; 13 nucleotides align to TRBD2. V trimming: 0 bases; J trimming: 7 bases; junction bases outside the gene matches: 6. Germline lookup yields CDR1 SGHTA and CDR2 FQGNSA. The CDR3 consists of 16 residues. The CDR3 DNA reads as TGTGCCAGCAGCTTAGCGGAGACGGGACTAGCGGGAGAGCAGTACTTC. Its protein is CASSLAETGLAGEQYF. Full variable domain (missing parts from reference TRBV7-2 and TRBJ2-7): GAGVSQSPSNKVTEKGKDVELRCDPISGHTALYWYRQSLGQGLEFLIYFQGNSAPDKSGLPSDRFSAERTGGSVSTLTIQRTQQEDSAVYLCASSLAETGLAGEQYFGPGTRLTVT.

Many counts were recorded for this clonotype. V is TRBV28 and J is TRBJ2-5, with D perhaps matching TRBD1 (5 bases). The germline V gene has CDR1 MDHEN and CDR2 SYDVKM. The CDR3 totals 15 residues. The V gene lost 5 bases and the J gene lost 5 bases, with 18 bases spanning the gap. In DNA, the CDR3 is TGTGCCAGCAGTCCCTCCGGGTCGAAGGGGGAGACCCAGTACTTC. It yields the protein CASSPSGSKGETQYF.

This clonotype has ten or more counts. V is TRBV7-2 and J is TRBJ2-5; either TRBD1 or TRBD2 may supply D (6 bases each). This CDR3 comprises 13 residues. Trimming shortened V by 7 bases and J by 4 bases, and 13 bases separated the two germline ends. Germline values: CDR1 SGHTA, CDR2 FQGNSA. CDR3 sequence: CASNRDLLETQYF. The CDR3 DNA reads as TGTGCCAGCAACAGGGACTTATTAGAGACCCAGTACTTC.

Ten or more counts support this clonotype. This CDR3 is CASTPTGTEAFF. CDR3 nucleotides: TGTGCCAGCACCCCGACGGGCACTGAAGCTTTCTTT. The chain is built from TRBV2 and TRBJ1-1; D remains unclear. The ends were cut back, 7 bases at V and 4 bases at J, with 10 bases in the middle. CDR1 SNHLY and CDR2 FYNNEI come from the germline V gene. There are 12 residues in the CDR3.

This clonotype was seen only a few times. The rearrangement links TRBV30 to TRBJ1-1, with D unclear. This CDR3 has 14 amino acids. Trimming stripped 4 bases from V and 4 bases from J, with 16 bases between. Per germline, CDR1 GTSNPN and CDR2 SVGIG (reference sequence). CDR3 sequence: CAWTSIRGSTEAFF. The DNA for the CDR3 is TGTGCCTGGACTTCTATCCGGGGTAGCACTGAAGCTTTCTTT.